This T cell receptor beta chain was retrieved from a study of CD8 T cells in Susac syndrome. The V gene's germline CDR1 is SGDLS and CDR2 YYNGEE. V dropped 4 bases and J dropped 2 bases, with 16 bases sitting between them. The CDR3 is made up of 15 amino acids. Reverse transcription of roughly 0.5 to 1 ug RNA was carried out with random hexamers. The CDR3 of TCR beta was amplified by immunoSEQ multiplex PCR across 54 Vbeta and 13 Jbeta. TCRdb recomputed calls from the immunoSEQ multiplex PCR reads with MiXCR, one row per CDR3 protein. The sample holds 20,000 to 25,000 distinct CDR3 sequences, around 92% seen once. From blood CD8+ and CD4+ T cells, the TCR beta chain was sequenced. TEMRA cells were FACS-enriched and CD8+ and CD4+ T cells negatively isolated.

The sample comprised CD8+ T cells from PBMCs. The rearrangement uses TRBV9 and TRBJ2-7; weak D call: TRBD2 (5 bases). This receptor was obtained from a human donor in good health. The CDR3 DNA is TGTGCCAGCAGCCCGGAGGCAAATGGGGCCTACGAGCAGTACTTC. This gives the protein CASSPEANGAYEQYF. The full variable domain, in which reference TRBV9 and TRBJ2-7 provide the parts outside the CDR3, is DSGVTQTPKHLITATGQRVTLRCSPRSGDLSVYWYQQSLDQGLQFLIQYYNGEERAKGNILERFSAQQFPDLHSELNLSSLELGDSALYFCASSPEANGAYEQYFGPGTRLTVT.